This T cell receptor beta chain appears in the sequencing data of a study of cytomegalovirus exposure and HLA in healthy donors. Points from the study as a whole: According to a later analysis, donors in an Asian-associated ancestry cluster reportedly had fewer N-insertions than the approximately 620-donor mean.

Trimming took 5 bases from V and 5 from J, leaving 18 bases between them. CDR1 and CDR2 from the germline V gene are SGHDT and YYEEEE. The CDR3 covers 15 residues. A remark on this clone: The antigen is undetermined.

Use of 60 Vbeta and 13 Jbeta primers characterized the PCR. Clones were read by immunoSEQ multiplex PCR, and TCRdb kept only the in-frame ones, dropping some. The data hold 110,000 to 150,000 clones, with almost 85% observed a single time. The sequencing sample was made of PBMCs. The chain combines TRBV5-6 with TRBJ2-3, with D possibly TRBD2 on 7 matching bases. The clonotype originates from a woman in her sixties or seventies in good health and CMV-seropositive. CDR3: CASRTPRGAKDTQYF. The DNA of the CDR3 is TGTGCCAGCAGAACCCCTCGGGGGGCTAAAGATACGCAGTATTTT.